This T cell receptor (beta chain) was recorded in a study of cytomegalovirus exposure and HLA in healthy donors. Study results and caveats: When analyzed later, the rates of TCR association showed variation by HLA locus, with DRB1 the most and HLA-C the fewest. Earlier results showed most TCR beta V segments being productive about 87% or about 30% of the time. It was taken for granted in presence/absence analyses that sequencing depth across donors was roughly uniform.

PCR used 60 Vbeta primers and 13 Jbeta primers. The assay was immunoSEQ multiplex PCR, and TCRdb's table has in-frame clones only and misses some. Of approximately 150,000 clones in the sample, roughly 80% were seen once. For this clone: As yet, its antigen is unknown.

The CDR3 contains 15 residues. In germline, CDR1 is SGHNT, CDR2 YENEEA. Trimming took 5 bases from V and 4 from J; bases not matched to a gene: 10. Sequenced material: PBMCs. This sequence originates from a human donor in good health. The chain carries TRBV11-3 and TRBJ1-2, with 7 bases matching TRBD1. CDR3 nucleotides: TGTGCCAGCAGCCCGACAGGACAGGCGAGCTATGGCTACACCTTC. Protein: CASSPTGQASYGYTF. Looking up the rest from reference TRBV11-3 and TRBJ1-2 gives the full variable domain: EAGVVQSPRYKIIEKKQPVAFWCNPISGHNTLYWYLQNLGQGPELLIRYENEEAVDDSQLPKDRFSAERLKGVDSTLKIQPAELGDSAVYLCASSPTGQASYGYTFGSGTRLTVV.